This T cell receptor beta chain is drawn from a study of PD-L1 blockade in urothelial cancer. In the study overall: The year 2014 saw patients start atezolizumab, 1,200 mg intravenously every 3 weeks. There were a median of approximately 130,000 T cells in blood samples.

This sample's time point: pretreatment peripheral blood. The diagnosis in patients was locally advanced or metastatic urothelial carcinoma. Only in-frame clones appear in the TCRdb table, and some are missing; sequencing was by immunoSEQ multiplex PCR. The table has 85,000 to 95,000 clones, roughly nine tenths seen once. The CDR3 spans 15 residues. V lost 4 bases and J lost 6; bases outside the gene matches: 8. From germline, CDR1 is MNHEY and CDR2 SMNVEV (reference sequence). This TCR was recovered from a woman of 80 years or more with urothelial cancer. The sequenced sample was PBMCs, obtained around atezolizumab (anti-PD-L1) treatment. The chain joins TRBV27 to TRBJ2-1; TRBD1 matches at 8 bases. The CDR3 DNA sequence: TGTGCCAGCAGTTGGACAGGGTGGGGCTTCAATGAGCAGTTCTTC. This translates into CASSWTGWGFNEQFF.